This T cell receptor (beta chain) was sequenced for a study of cytomegalovirus exposure and HLA in healthy donors. With 60 Vbeta and 13 Jbeta primers, the PCR was carried out. Method: immunoSEQ multiplex PCR; TCRdb's copy keeps in-frame clones and lacks some. The sample yields approximately 140,000 clones, more than 65% seen once. Of note for this clone: Its antigen is still unknown.

CDR3 length: 17 amino acids. The trim removed 4 bases at V and 6 bases at J, leaving 7 bases unmatched. CDR1 and CDR2 (germline): MGHRA, YSYEKL. General study findings and limits: As was reported, the HLA-A and HLA-B alleles of most subjects were accurately predicted from TCR beta sequences.

Input material: PBMCs. The chain uses TRBV4-1 and TRBJ2-2; 14 bases match TRBD2. This receptor was obtained from a man in his forties or fifties in good health and CMV-seropositive. CDR3 sequence (DNA): TGCGCCAGCAGCCCTCAGGGACTAGCGGGAGTCCCCGGGGAGCTGTTTTTT. This codes for CASSPQGLAGVPGELFF.